Here is one T cell receptor (beta chain) with its context. This record comes from a study of blood T cell repertoires in COVID-19. Study-wide context: In each case, the material was cDNA or gDNA derived from T cells, B-cell-depleted T cells, or PBMCs.

Authors' data handling: Reference gene primer amplification yielded estimated nucleated cell counts. Libraries were prepared by immunoSEQ multiplex PCR; TCRdb keeps only in-frame clonotypes and omits some of them. That table gives V, J and clone size, and the DNA gave D and trimming. The repertoire holds 200,000 or so clones, with around 83% as singletons. This receptor was taken from a woman in her 40s with acute or convalescent COVID-19. Input material: peripheral blood.

The CDR3 DNA reads TGCGCCAGCAGCAAGGGACAGGGACCCACCGGGGAGCTGTTTTTT. Translating gives CASSKGQGPTGELFF. The rearrangement links TRBV4-1 to TRBJ2-2, with 9 nucleotides matching TRBD1. The CDR3 has 15 amino acids. Germline values: CDR1 MGHRA, CDR2 YSYEKL. J gave up 4 bases and V 5 bases, and 5 bases lay outside the gene matches.